This TCR beta chain was captured by sequencing in a study of beta chain features in type 1 diabetes. Points from the study as a whole: For Type 1 diabetes patients, all four CD4+ subsets carried TCRB CDR3s that were moderately but significantly shorter. Sampled from patients, naive, central memory and Treg TCRB repertoires appeared more similar than those sampled from healthy donors.

V was pared by 2 bases and J by 2 bases, with 6 bases of the junction left unmatched. Germline CDR1 reads SEHNR; CDR2 reads FQNEAQ (reference sequence). This CDR3 has 16 amino acids. The investigators reverse transcribed all of the isolated RNA, so they sequenced expressed TCRB transcripts. The data were produced by immunoSEQ multiplex PCR, yet TCRdb's version contains in-frame clones alone and is incomplete. The repertoire holds approximately 280,000 clones, with over 14% as singletons. On this clone itself: Its antigen is currently unknown.

Blood was collected once per donor into heparin, averaging around 0.11 L. Using CD45RO/CCR7/CD25/CD127/CD95/CD27, CD4+ naive, central memory, regulatory and stem cell-like memory cells were sorted. This chain connects TRBV7-9 to TRBJ2-5, with 9 nucleotides matching TRBD2. Material for sequencing was naive CD4+ T cells from blood. The receptor comes from a man aged 18 to 29 with type 1 diabetes. As DNA, the CDR3 is TGTGCCAGCAGCTTATCCGGGACTAGCCGTCAAGAGACCCAGTACTTC. As protein: CASSLSGTSRQETQYF. Full variable domain (remainder filled in from reference TRBV7-9 and TRBJ2-5): DTGVSQNPRHKITKRGQNVTFRCDPISEHNRLYWYRQTLGQGPEFLTYFQNEAQLEKSRLLSDRFSAERPKGSFSTLEIQRTEQGDSAMYLCASSLSGTSRQETQYFGPGTRLLVL.